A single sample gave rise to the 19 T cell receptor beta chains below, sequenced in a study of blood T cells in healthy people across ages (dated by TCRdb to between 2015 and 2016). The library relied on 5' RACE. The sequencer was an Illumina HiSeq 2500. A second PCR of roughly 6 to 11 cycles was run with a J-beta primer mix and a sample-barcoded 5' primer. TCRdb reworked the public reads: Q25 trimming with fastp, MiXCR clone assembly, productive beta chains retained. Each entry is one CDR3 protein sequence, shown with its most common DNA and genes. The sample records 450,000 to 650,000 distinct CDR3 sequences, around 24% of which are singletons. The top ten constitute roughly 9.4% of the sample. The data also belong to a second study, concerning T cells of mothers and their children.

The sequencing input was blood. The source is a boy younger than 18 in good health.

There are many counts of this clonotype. The CDR3, as DNA: TGTGCCACCGCTATGGGGAATTCACCCCTCCACTTT. Translating it yields CATAMGNSPLHF. The chain recombines TRBV25-1 with TRBJ1-6; D ambiguous. Germline V CDR1 and CDR2: MGHDK, SYGVNS. CDR3 size: 12 residues. V lost 10 bases and J lost 7, with 11 bases in between.

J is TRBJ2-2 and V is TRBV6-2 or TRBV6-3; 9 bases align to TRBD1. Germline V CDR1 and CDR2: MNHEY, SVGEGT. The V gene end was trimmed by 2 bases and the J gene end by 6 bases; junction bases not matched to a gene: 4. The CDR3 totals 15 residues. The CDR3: CASSYRTGAAGELFF. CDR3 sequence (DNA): TGTGCCAGCAGTTACCGGACAGGGGCGGCCGGGGAGCTGTTTTTT.

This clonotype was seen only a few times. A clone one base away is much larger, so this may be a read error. For the CDR3, the DNA is TGTGCCAGCAGCCTTTACGGTTCCAATCGGCCCCAGCATTTT. Translating gives CASSLYGSNRPQHF. This chain uses TRBV12-3 or TRBV12-4 with TRBJ1-5; no clear D gene. The CDR3 is 14 residues long.

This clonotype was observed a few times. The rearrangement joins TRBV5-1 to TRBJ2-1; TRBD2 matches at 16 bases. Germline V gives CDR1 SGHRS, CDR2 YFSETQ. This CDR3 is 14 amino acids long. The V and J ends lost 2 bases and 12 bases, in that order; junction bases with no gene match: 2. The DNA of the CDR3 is TGCGCCAGCAGCTTCGGGACTAGCGGGAGGGGGCAGTTCTTC. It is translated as CASSFGTSGRGQFF. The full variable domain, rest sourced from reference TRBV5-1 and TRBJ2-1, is KAGVTQTPRYLIKTRGQQVTLSCSPISGHRSVSWYQQTPGQGLQFLFEYFSETQRNKGNFPGRFSGRQFSNSRSEMNVSTLELGDSALYLCASSFGTSGRGQFFGPGTRLTVL.

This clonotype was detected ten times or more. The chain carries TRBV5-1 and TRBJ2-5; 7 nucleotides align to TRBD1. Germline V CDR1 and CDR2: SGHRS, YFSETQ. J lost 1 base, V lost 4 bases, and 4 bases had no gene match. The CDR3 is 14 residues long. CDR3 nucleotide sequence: TGCGCCAGCAGCCTAGGGACAGTCCAAGAGACCCAGTACTTC. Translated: CASSLGTVQETQYF.

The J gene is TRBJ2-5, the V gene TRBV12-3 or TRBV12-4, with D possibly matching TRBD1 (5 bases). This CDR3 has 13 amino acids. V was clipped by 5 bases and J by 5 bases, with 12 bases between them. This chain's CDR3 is CASSPDTEETQYF. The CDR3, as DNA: TGTGCCAGCAGTCCGGACACTGAGGAGACCCAGTACTTC.

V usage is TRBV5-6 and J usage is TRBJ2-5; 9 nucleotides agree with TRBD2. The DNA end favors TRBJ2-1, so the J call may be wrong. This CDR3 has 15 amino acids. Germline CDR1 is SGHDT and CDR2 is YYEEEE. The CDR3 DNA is TGTGCCAGCAGCATAGCGGGAGATAACTACAATGAGCAGTTCTTC. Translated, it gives CASSIAGDNYNEQFF.

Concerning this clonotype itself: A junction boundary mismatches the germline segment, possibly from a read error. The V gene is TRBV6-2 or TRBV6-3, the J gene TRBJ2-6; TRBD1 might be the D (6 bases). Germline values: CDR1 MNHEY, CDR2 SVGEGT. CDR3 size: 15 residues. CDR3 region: CASSQQGSGASVLTF. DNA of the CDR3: TGTGCCAGCAGTCAACAGGGTTCTGGGGCCAGCGTCCTGACTTTC.

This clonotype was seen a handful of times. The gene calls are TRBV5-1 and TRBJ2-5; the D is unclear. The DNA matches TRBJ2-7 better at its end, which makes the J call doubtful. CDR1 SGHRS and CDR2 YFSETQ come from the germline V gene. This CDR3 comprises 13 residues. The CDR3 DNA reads TGCGCCAGCAGCTTTTGGGCCCTCGGCGAGCAGTACTTC. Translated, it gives CASSFWALGEQYF.

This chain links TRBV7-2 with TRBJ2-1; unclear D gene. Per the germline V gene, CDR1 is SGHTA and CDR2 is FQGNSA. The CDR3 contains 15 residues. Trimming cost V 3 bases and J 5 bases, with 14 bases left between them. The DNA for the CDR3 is TGTGCCAGCAGCTTTGTCGGTACTGGGAACAATGAGCAGTTCTTC. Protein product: CASSFVGTGNNEQFF.

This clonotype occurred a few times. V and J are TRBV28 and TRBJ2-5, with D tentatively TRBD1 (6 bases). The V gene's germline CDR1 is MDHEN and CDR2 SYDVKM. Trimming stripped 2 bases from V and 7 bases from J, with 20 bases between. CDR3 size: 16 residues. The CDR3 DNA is TGTGCCAGCAGTTTAGAGGGGGACCCTGCCTCCGGGACCCAGTACTTC. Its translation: CASSLEGDPASGTQYF.

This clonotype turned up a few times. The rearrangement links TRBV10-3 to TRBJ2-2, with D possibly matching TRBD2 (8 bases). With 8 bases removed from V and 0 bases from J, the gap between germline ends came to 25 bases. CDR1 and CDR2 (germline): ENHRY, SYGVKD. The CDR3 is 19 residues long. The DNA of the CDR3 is TGTGCCATCGAAGCCGGACTAGCAGGGGGGCTTTCGAACACCGGGGAGCTGTTTTTT. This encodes CAIEAGLAGGLSNTGELFF.

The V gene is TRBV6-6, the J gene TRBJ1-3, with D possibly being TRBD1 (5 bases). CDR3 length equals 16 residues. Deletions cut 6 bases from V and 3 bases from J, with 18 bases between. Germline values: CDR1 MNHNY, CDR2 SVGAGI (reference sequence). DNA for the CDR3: TGTGCCAGCAGAAGGGGAGTAACCTTGGGTGGAAACACCATATATTTT. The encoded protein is CASRRGVTLGGNTIYF.

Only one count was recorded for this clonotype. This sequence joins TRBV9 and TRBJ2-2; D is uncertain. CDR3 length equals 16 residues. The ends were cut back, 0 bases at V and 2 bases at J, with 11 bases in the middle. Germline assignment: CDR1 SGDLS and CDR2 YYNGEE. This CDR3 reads CASSVALSPNTGELFF. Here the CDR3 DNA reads TGTGCCAGCAGCGTAGCTCTATCGCCAAACACCGGGGAGCTGTTTTTT. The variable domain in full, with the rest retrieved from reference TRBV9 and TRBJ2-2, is DSGVTQTPKHLITATGQRVTLRCSPRSGDLSVYWYQQSLDQGLQFLIQYYNGEERAKGNILERFSAQQFPDLHSELNLSSLELGDSALYFCASSVALSPNTGELFFGEGSRLTVL.

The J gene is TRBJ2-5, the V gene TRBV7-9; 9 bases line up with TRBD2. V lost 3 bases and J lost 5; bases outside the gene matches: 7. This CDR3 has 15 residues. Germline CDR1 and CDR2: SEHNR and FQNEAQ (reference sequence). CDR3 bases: TGTGCCAGCAGCTTGTGGCTAGCGGGGACGGAGACCCAGTACTTC. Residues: CASSLWLAGTETQYF.

The DNA for the CDR3 is TGTGCCAGCAGCGCCGTAGGGGCCGACGAGCAGTACTTC. Translation: CASSAVGADEQYF. The chain employs TRBV7-9 and TRBJ2-5; D possibly corresponds to TRBD1 (5 bases). The tail of the sequence fits TRBJ2-7 better, so the J call may be wrong. The CDR3 totals 13 residues. Germline V gene sequence: CDR1 SEHNR, CDR2 FQNEAQ (reference sequence).

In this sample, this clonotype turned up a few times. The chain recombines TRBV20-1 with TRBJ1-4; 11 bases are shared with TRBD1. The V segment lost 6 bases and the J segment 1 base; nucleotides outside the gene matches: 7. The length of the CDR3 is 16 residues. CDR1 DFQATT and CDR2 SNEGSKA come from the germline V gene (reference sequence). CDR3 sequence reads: CSAPGQGVGTNEKLFF. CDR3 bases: TGCAGTGCGCCGGGACAGGGGGTTGGAACTAATGAAAAACTGTTTTTT.

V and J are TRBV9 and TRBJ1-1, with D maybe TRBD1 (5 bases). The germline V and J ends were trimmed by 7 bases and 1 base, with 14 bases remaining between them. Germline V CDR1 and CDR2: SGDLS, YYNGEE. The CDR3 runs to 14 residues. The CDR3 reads CASGRGRGNTEAFF. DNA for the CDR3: TGTGCCAGCGGACGGGGCCGGGGGAACACTGAAGCTTTCTTT.

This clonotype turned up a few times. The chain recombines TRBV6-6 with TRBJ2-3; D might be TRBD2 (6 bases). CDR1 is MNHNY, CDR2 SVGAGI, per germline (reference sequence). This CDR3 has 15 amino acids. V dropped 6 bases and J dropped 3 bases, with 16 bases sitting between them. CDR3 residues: CASSRRLGGTDTQYF. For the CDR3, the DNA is TGTGCCAGCAGCCGTAGACTAGGTGGGACAGATACGCAGTATTTT.